The clone carrying this T cell receptor beta chain was observed a handful of times. The target antigen is unknown. A much larger clone differs from this one at a single base, so this may be a read error. This entry is derived from a study of T cells in Graves' hyperthyroidism and ophthalmopathy. Findings and caveats of the study: Most clonotypes expanded in the thyroid (above 0.001) were also present in blood.

The CDR3 covers 13 residues. The V and J ends lost 6 bases and 5 bases, in that order; junction bases with no gene match: 4. The TCR beta CDR3 regions underwent amplification using RNA transcripts as the source. HTBI primers drove first-round RT-PCR of the TCR CDR3. TCRdb analysed the multiplex PCR reads with MiXCR anew, one entry per CDR3 protein. The table includes 600,000 to 900,000 distinct CDR3 sequences, about 17% detected once. Patients aged 18 to 65 with hyperthyroidism were newly diagnosed, with duration under 2 months. This chain connects TRBV12-3 or TRBV12-4 to TRBJ1-5, with TRBD1 matching over 7 bases. The sequence came from a young man with Graves' hyperthyroidism. The specimen was blood. Here the CDR3 DNA reads TGTGCCAGCAGCTTACAGGGGTATCAGCCCCAGCATTTT. This gives the protein CASSLQGYQPQHF.